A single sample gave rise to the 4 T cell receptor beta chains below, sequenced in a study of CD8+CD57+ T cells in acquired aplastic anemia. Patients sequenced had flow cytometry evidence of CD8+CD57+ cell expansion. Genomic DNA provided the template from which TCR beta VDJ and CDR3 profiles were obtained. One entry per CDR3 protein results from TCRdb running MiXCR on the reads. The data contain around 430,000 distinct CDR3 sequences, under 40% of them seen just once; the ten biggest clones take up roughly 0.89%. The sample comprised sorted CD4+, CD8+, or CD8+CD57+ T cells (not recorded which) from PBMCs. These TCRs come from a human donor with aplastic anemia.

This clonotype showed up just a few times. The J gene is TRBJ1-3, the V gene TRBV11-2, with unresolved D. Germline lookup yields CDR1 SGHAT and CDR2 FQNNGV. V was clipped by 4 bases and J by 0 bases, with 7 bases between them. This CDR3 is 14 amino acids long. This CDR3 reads CASSWPNSGNTIYF. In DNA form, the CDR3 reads TGTGCCAGCAGCTGGCCTAACTCTGGAAACACCATATATTTT.

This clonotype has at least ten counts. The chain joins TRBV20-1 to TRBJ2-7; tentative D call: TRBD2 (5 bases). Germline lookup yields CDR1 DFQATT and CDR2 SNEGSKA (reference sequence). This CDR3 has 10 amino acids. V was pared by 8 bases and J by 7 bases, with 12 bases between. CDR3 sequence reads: CSLGGLEQYF. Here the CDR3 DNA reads TGCAGTCTAGGCGGACTTGAGCAGTACTTC.

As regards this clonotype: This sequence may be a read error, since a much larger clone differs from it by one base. The chain's CDR3 is CATLGQPNTEAFF. Written as DNA, the CDR3 is TGTGCCACGCTGGGACAGCCGAACACTGAAGCTTTCTTT. The chain combines TRBV2 with TRBJ1-1, with TRBD1 identical over 7 bases. V lost 10 bases, J lost 1 base, and 6 bases stayed unmatched. CDR3 length equals 13 residues. Germline CDR1 SNHLY, CDR2 FYNNEI.

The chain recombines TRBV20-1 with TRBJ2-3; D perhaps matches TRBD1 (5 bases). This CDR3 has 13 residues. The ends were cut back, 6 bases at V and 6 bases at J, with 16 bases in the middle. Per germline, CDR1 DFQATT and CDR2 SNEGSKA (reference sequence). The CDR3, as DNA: TGCAGTGCCTCCTGGGGCCTGGGGGATACGCAGTATTTT. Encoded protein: CSASWGLGDTQYF.